These 22 T cell receptor beta chains were sequenced from one sample in a study of cytomegalovirus exposure and HLA in healthy donors. PCR employed 60 Vbeta and 13 Jbeta primers. The data were produced by immunoSEQ multiplex PCR, yet TCRdb's version contains in-frame clones alone and is incomplete. The sample lists roughly 200,000 clones, roughly 90% occurring once. Sample: PBMCs. Receptors were obtained from a boy aged 2-15 years in good health and CMV-seronegative.

The rearrangement uses TRBV6-1 and TRBJ1-1, with D possibly matching TRBD1 (6 bases). V shed 4 bases and J shed 1 base, with 10 bases lying between them. Looked up from germline, CDR1 is MNHNS and CDR2 is SASEGT. CDR3 length: 14 amino acids. The CDR3 reads CASSADRQNTEAFF. The CDR3 nucleotides are TGTGCCAGCAGTGCGGACAGACAGAACACTGAAGCTTTCTTT.

V and J are TRBV28 and TRBJ1-1; D unresolved. The germline V gene encodes CDR1 MDHEN and CDR2 SYDVKM. The CDR3 covers 14 residues. V was cut by 2 bases and J by 5 bases, with 12 bases left in between. CDR3 in DNA: TGTGCCAGCAGTTTAGGGGAGGGTGGAACTGAAGCTTTCTTT. Its translation is CASSLGEGGTEAFF.

The J gene is TRBJ2-3, the V gene TRBV9; D is undetermined. The V and J ends lost 5 bases and 1 base respectively, with 11 bases between them. Germline V CDR1 and CDR2: SGDLS, YYNGEE. The CDR3 contains 14 residues. CDR3 in DNA: TGTGCCAGCAGTGCCAGGCCGGGCACAGATACGCAGTATTTT. Amino acid sequence: CASSARPGTDTQYF.

J is TRBJ1-5 and V is TRBV5-1, with D possibly TRBD1 on 5 matching bases. The germline gives CDR1 SGHRS, CDR2 YFSETQ. The length of the CDR3 is 16 residues. V was pared by 0 bases and J by 3 bases, with 13 bases between. In nucleotides, the CDR3 is TGCGCCAGCAGCTTGGGTCTCGGGGGGGACAATCAGCCCCAGCATTTT. Its protein product is CASSLGLGGDNQPQHF. Drawing the rest from reference TRBV5-1 and TRBJ1-5, the complete variable domain is KAGVTQTPRYLIKTRGQQVTLSCSPISGHRSVSWYQQTPGQGLQFLFEYFSETQRNKGNFPGRFSGRQFSNSRSEMNVSTLELGDSALYLCASSLGLGGDNQPQHFGDGTRLSIL.

This chain links TRBV27 with TRBJ1-1, with D possibly being TRBD1 (5 bases). CDR1 and CDR2 (germline): MNHEY, SMNVEV (reference sequence). Trimming cost V 6 bases and J 4 bases, with 15 bases left between them. The CDR3 runs 14 residues. CDR3 residues: CASRILQGGTEAFF. In DNA form, the CDR3 reads TGTGCCAGCAGAATCCTCCAGGGAGGCACTGAAGCTTTCTTT.

A word on this clone: At one end, the junction sequence differs from germline, possibly due to a read error. Other DNA sequences within the sample encode an identical CDR3. The chain recombines TRBV6-1 with TRBJ1-4, with D maybe TRBD1 (5 bases). Germline loops: CDR1 MNHNS, CDR2 SASEGT. The CDR3 runs 16 residues. This CDR3 is CASSEAVGGSGEKLFF. The CDR3, as DNA: TGCGCCAGCAGTGAAGCAGTGGGGGGGTCGGGTGAAAAACTGTTTTTT.

The J gene is TRBJ1-2, the V gene TRBV7-2; D uncertain. This CDR3 has 15 amino acids. CDR1 and CDR2 from the germline V gene are SGHTA and FQGNSA. V dropped 5 bases and J dropped 5 bases, with 18 bases sitting between them. Written as DNA, the CDR3 is TGTGCCAGCAGCAACGCCCCCGGTACAGATTATGGCTACACCTTC. Translation gives CASSNAPGTDYGYTF.

The sample holds one count of this clone. The chain uses TRBV28 and TRBJ1-3, with D perhaps matching TRBD1 (5 bases). V lost 5 bases and J 4 bases, leaving 24 bases between the germline ends. Germline V gene data show CDR1 as MDHEN and CDR2 as SYDVKM. The CDR3 runs 18 residues. CDR3 nucleotides: TGTGCCAGCAGTCCCTCCGGGACGCCCGGGGGTAGGGGAAACACCATATATTTT. The encoded protein is CASSPSGTPGGRGNTIYF.

The chain joins TRBV15 to TRBJ2-5; 13 bases are a match to TRBD2. Germline CDR1 reads LNHNV; CDR2 reads YYDKDF (reference sequence). The CDR3 loop spans 16 amino acids. V was clipped by 3 bases and J by 2 bases; unmatched bases: 3. In nucleotides, the CDR3 is TGTGCCACCAGCAGCCAACTAGCGGGGGGGCAAGAGACCCAGTACTTC. Its translation: CATSSQLAGGQETQYF.

This clone occurred once. This chain connects TRBV5-4 to TRBJ2-1; possible D gene TRBD2, 5 bases. CDR1 SGHNT and CDR2 YYREEE come from the germline V gene (reference sequence). There are 16 residues in the CDR3. V lost 0 bases and J 8 bases, leaving 18 bases between the germline ends. Here the CDR3 reads CASSLGQYPSTDEQFF. CDR3 sequence (DNA): TGTGCCAGCAGCTTGGGCCAGTATCCTAGCACGGATGAGCAGTTCTTC. The variable domain in full, with the rest retrieved from reference TRBV5-4 and TRBJ2-1, is ETGVTQSPTHLIKTRGQQVTLRCSSQSGHNTVSWYQQALGQGPQFIFQYYREEENGRGNFPPRFSGLQFPNYSSELNVNALELDDSALYLCASSLGQYPSTDEQFFGPGTRLTVL.

This clone was seen just once. J is TRBJ2-1 and V is TRBV2; TRBD2 matches at 8 bases. This CDR3 has 15 amino acids. The junction had 2 bases not matched to a gene; V was cut back by 3 bases and J by 1 base. Per the germline V gene, CDR1 is SNHLY and CDR2 is FYNNEI. The CDR3 sequence is CASSESGRSYNEQFF. CDR3 DNA sequence: TGTGCCAGCAGTGAGAGCGGGAGATCCTACAATGAGCAGTTCTTC.

The chain joins TRBV5-4 to TRBJ2-5; 11 nucleotides line up with TRBD2. Germline-derived CDR1 and CDR2 are SGHNT and YYREEE (reference sequence). Losses at the gene ends were 0 bases for V and 1 base for J; bases not matched to a gene: 2. CDR3 length: 16 residues. CDR3 nucleotide sequence: TGTGCCAGCAGCTTGGTTCTAGCGGGGGGCCAAGAGACCCAGTACTTC. It translates to CASSLVLAGGQETQYF.

The CDR3, as DNA: TGTGCCATCACTGGGCGTGGGTCTGGAAACACCATATATTTT. It translates to CAITGRGSGNTIYF. V usage is TRBV10-3 and J usage is TRBJ1-3, with D unresolved. Germline values: CDR1 ENHRY, CDR2 SYGVKD. V lost 7 bases, J lost 1 base, and 11 bases lay in between. The CDR3 runs to 14 residues.

The chain carries TRBV6-1 and TRBJ1-2; the match to TRBD1 covers 7 bases. The germline V gene has CDR1 MNHNS and CDR2 SASEGT. V gave up 1 base and J gave up 5 bases; unmatched junction bases: 7. This CDR3 has 15 amino acids. In DNA, the CDR3 is TGTGCCAGCAGTGAAGGGGGCACAGGGGTGTATGGCTACACCTTC. Translated: CASSEGGTGVYGYTF.

The rearrangement joins TRBV11-2 to TRBJ2-7; D not certain. V dropped 4 bases and J dropped 7 bases, with 11 bases sitting between them. This CDR3 is built from 12 residues. Germline-derived CDR1 and CDR2 are SGHAT and FQNNGV. The CDR3 loop is CASSSKFGEQYF. CDR3 in DNA: TGTGCCAGCAGCTCTAAATTTGGTGAGCAGTACTTC.

On this clone itself: The same CDR3 can be traced to other DNA sequences in this sample. V and J are TRBV5-4 and TRBJ2-3; D is possibly TRBD1 (5 bases). The germline gives CDR1 SGHNT, CDR2 YYREEE (reference sequence). V was clipped by 3 bases and J by 3 bases, with 5 bases between them. The CDR3 consists of 12 residues. CDR3 nucleotides: TGTGCCAGCAGCTCAGGGACAGATACGCAGTATTTT. Translated: CASSSGTDTQYF.

The chain employs TRBV6-1 and TRBJ1-5; D unresolved. Germline V CDR1 and CDR2: MNHNS, SASEGT. The length of the CDR3 is 16 residues. The V end was cut by 1 base, the J end by 2 bases, with 12 bases between. Written as DNA, the CDR3 is TGTGCCAGCAGTGAAGGGGTCCCACGGGGCAATCAGCCCCAGCATTTT. It yields the protein CASSEGVPRGNQPQHF.

V usage is TRBV7-2 and J usage is TRBJ1-5, with 9 bases identical to TRBD1. This CDR3 is 13 amino acids long. V shed 7 bases, J shed 6 bases, and the junction held 4 bases outside the gene matches. Per the germline V gene, CDR1 is SGHTA and CDR2 is FQGNSA. The CDR3 bases are TGTGCCAGCACCGCGACAGGGGGTCAGCCCCAGCATTTT. It is translated as CASTATGGQPQHF.

The chain uses TRBV6-6 and TRBJ2-5, with D possibly TRBD1 on 6 matching bases. The CDR3 covers 13 residues. Germline values: CDR1 MNHNY, CDR2 SVGAGI (reference sequence). V was clipped by 3 bases and J by 6 bases, with 11 bases between them. This CDR3 reads CASSYGGQKTQYF. In DNA, the CDR3 is TGTGCCAGCAGTTATGGGGGCCAGAAGACCCAGTACTTC.

This clone was observed once. The chain employs TRBV30 and TRBJ2-2, with TRBD2 as a possible D gene (6 bases). Germline lookup yields CDR1 GTSNPN and CDR2 SVGIG (reference sequence). This CDR3 region has 15 residues. V gave up 8 bases and J gave up 6 bases, with 22 bases separating them. As DNA, the CDR3 is TGTGCCCATCTTAACGGGGGAGTGTTTTCCGGGGAGCTGTTTTTT. Translated: CAHLNGGVFSGELFF.

The chain joins TRBV10-3 to TRBJ1-2, with 8 bases lining up with TRBD1. Trimming took 2 bases from V and 6 from J; bases not matched to a gene: 5. Germline loops: CDR1 ENHRY, CDR2 SYGVKD. The CDR3 extends over 14 amino acids. The CDR3 region has the DNA TGTGCCATCAGTGAGGCGGACAGGGCCGATGGCTACACCTTC. Encoded protein: CAISEADRADGYTF.

J is TRBJ2-3 and V is TRBV27; TRBD2 might be the D (6 bases). From germline, CDR1 is MNHEY and CDR2 SMNVEV (reference sequence). The CDR3 is 13 amino acids. The V end was cut by 5 bases, the J end by 9 bases, with 15 bases between. CDR3 DNA sequence: TGTGCCAGCAGTAATCCTCGGGGGTGGACGCAGTATTTT. This gives the protein CASSNPRGWTQYF.